One sample yielded the 6 T cell receptor beta chains listed below, sequenced in a study of cytomegalovirus exposure and HLA in healthy donors. The PCR used 60 Vbeta and 13 Jbeta primers. Measured with immunoSEQ multiplex PCR; TCRdb has only the in-frame clones, and not every one. This table holds roughly 150,000 clones, 70% to 80% found once. Sequencing was performed on PBMCs. The source of these receptors is a male donor in good health and CMV-seronegative.

V is TRBV7-9 and J is TRBJ2-5, with no clear D. Per germline, CDR1 SEHNR and CDR2 FQNEAQ (reference sequence). The ends were cut back, 2 bases at V and 5 bases at J, with 3 bases in the middle. The CDR3 has 11 residues. The CDR3 is CASSLSETQYF. CDR3 DNA sequence: TGTGCCAGCAGCTTATCGGAGACCCAGTACTTC.

The chain has TRBV19 and TRBJ1-5, with a weak D call TRBD1 (5 bases). The CDR3 spans 13 residues. Looked up from germline, CDR1 is LNHDA and CDR2 is SQIVND (reference sequence). The V end lost 7 bases, the J end lost 4 bases, and 11 bases lay between the germline ends. The DNA for the CDR3 is TGTGCCAGTAACTGGGGGGGTAATCAGCCCCAGCATTTT. This sequence encodes CASNWGGNQPQHF.

This chain connects TRBV5-1 to TRBJ2-1; the D gene is possibly TRBD1 (5 bases). Trimming took 0 bases from V and 5 from J, leaving 9 bases between them. This CDR3 contains 14 residues. In germline, CDR1 is SGHRS, CDR2 YFSETQ. The CDR3 DNA sequence: TGCGCCAGCAGCTTGGCACAGGAGAACAATGAGCAGTTCTTC. Translation gives CASSLAQENNEQFF.

The chain joins TRBV18 to TRBJ2-3; 7 nucleotides agree with TRBD1. This CDR3 contains 16 residues. Germline CDR1 and CDR2: KGHSH and LQKENI. J lost 4 bases, V lost 1 base, and 8 bases had no gene match. The CDR3 nucleotides are TGTGCCAGCTCACCACAGGGGGCGAGTCAAGCAGATACGCAGTATTTT. As protein: CASSPQGASQADTQYF.

The rearrangement uses TRBV9 and TRBJ2-7; a weak D match, TRBD2 (5 bases). Germline V gene lookup returns CDR1 SGDLS and CDR2 YYNGEE. With 4 bases removed from V and 1 base from J, the gap between germline ends came to 12 bases. The CDR3 extends over 14 amino acids. The CDR3 region is CASSSLSGSYEQYF. As DNA, the CDR3 is TGTGCCAGCAGCTCACTCTCGGGGTCCTACGAGCAGTACTTC.

This clone was picked up one time. J is TRBJ2-1 and V is TRBV29-1, with 9 bases identical to TRBD2. The J segment lost 5 bases and the V segment lost 5 bases, leaving 7 bases of the junction unmatched. This CDR3 spans 14 amino acids. The germline V gene encodes CDR1 SQVTM and CDR2 ANQGSEA. In DNA form, the CDR3 reads TGCAGCGTTACCTCCGGGACTAGCCACAATGAGCAGTTCTTC. Its protein product is CSVTSGTSHNEQFF.